The rows below give T cell receptor beta chains drawn from one sample of a study of blood T cell repertoires in COVID-19. Method: immunoSEQ multiplex PCR; TCRdb's copy keeps in-frame clones and lacks some. The profile shows 200,000 to 250,000 clones, more than 75% of them singletons. Sequences were obtained from peripheral blood. Every receptor here comes from a man aged 80 or over with acute or convalescent COVID-19. CDR3s include the opening cysteine and the closing phenylalanine or tryptophan. Each record gives: J gene, V gene, D gene, clone size, CDR3 DNA, CDR3 protein. A D gene is named only where the DNA matches it firmly. A clone size is listed for some rows: how often the clone was seen (once, few, many), or a class if it is expanded.

TRBJ2-5 TRBV18 TRBD2 - TGTGCCAGCTCTACCATAGCGGGAGAGACCCAGTACTTC CASSTIAGETQYF
TRBJ1-1 TRBV16 - - TGTGCCAGCAGCCAATCGGGCCCCAACCCCACTGAAGCTTTCTTT CASSQSGPNPTEAFF
TRBJ2-7 TRBV5-6 TRBD2 - TGTGCCAGCAGCCCCCCTGGGCTAGCGGGGTCCTACGAGCAGTACTTC CASSPPGLAGSYEQYF
TRBJ2-1 TRBV28 - - TGTGCCAGCAGCAGCGGGTTCGATGAGCAGTTCTTC CASSSGFDEQFF
TRBJ1-1 TRBV15 TRBD1 - TGTGCCACCAGCCAGGGGGCAACGAAGGACACTGAAGCTTTCTTT CATSQGATKDTEAFF
TRBJ1-6 TRBV3-1/TRBV3-2 - - TGTGCCAGCAGCCAAGAGGGCACACCTTCACCCCTCCACTTT CASSQEGTPSPLHF
TRBJ2-3 TRBV5-5 TRBD2 - TGTGCCAGCAGCCAGTTACGGGGGGGCAACACAGATACGCAGTATTTT CASSQLRGGNTDTQYF
TRBJ1-5 TRBV7-2 - - TGTGCCAGCAGCCCCTATGACACGCACAATCAGCCCCAGCATTTT CASSPYDTHNQPQHF
TRBJ1-2 TRBV6-1 - - TGTGCCAGCAGTGAAGGCACAGGTGGATCAGATGGCTACACCTTC CASSEGTGGSDGYTF
TRBJ1-2 TRBV6-5 TRBD1 few TGTGCCAGCAGAGCGACAGGGATTAACTATGGCTACACCTTC CASRATGINYGYTF
TRBJ1-3 TRBV19 TRBD1 - TGTGCCAGTAGTCCGGGGACAGCCGGAAACACCATATATTTT CASSPGTAGNTIYF
TRBJ2-2 TRBV5-6 - - TGTGCCAGCAGCTTGGGAGCGGCACACAACACAGGGGAGCTGTTTTTT CASSLGAAHNTGELFF
TRBJ1-2 TRBV4-1 TRBD1 - TGCGCCAGCAGCCAGGGGCAGGGGACAGAAGGCTACACCTTC CASSQGQGTEGYTF
TRBJ1-5 TRBV6-5 - - TGTGCCAGCAGCTCATCTGGGGAGATTCCCCAGCATTTT CASSSSGEIPQHF
TRBJ1-5 TRBV6-5 - - TGTGCCAGCAGTTATTCAGCGTACCCCAATCAGCCCCAGCATTTT CASSYSAYPNQPQHF
TRBJ2-7 TRBV10-3 TRBD1 - TGTGCCATCAGTAGGGGGCGGTACGAGCAGTACTTC CAISRGRYEQYF
TRBJ2-7 TRBV29-1 - - TGCAGCGTTACAGGGTTTGGGCTAGGCGAGCAGTACTTC CSVTGFGLGEQYF
TRBJ1-6 TRBV18 - - TGTGCCAGCTCCCCCGGGGGGAATTCACCCCTCCACTTT CASSPGGNSPLHF
TRBJ1-4 TRBV28 TRBD1 - TGTGCCAGCAGTTTGACAGGGGTCAATGAAAAACTGTTTTTT CASSLTGVNEKLFF
TRBJ1-1 TRBV29-1 - - TGCAGCGTTGAAGACCCCCTAGGCACTGAAGCTTTCTTT CSVEDPLGTEAFF
TRBJ2-7 TRBV21-1 - - TGTGCCAGCAGCGATCAAGCGGGGGGGCTCCGGGTCTTCCGAGCCTACGAGCAGTACTTC CASSDQAGGLRVFRAYEQYF
TRBJ2-7 TRBV5-1 TRBD2 - TGCGCCAGCAGCCCCGGACTAGTCTACGAGCAGTACTTC CASSPGLVYEQYF
TRBJ1-2 TRBV3-1/TRBV3-2 TRBD1 - TGTGCCAGCAGCCCTCCCTCGGGACAGGGCCACTATGGCTACACCTTC CASSPPSGQGHYGYTF
TRBJ2-7 TRBV29-1 - - TGCAGCGTTGAAGTGGGGGGTACCTACGAGCAGTACTTC CSVEVGGTYEQYF
TRBJ1-2 TRBV6-6 - - TGTGCCAGCAGACAGGGATCCTATGGCTACACCTTC CASRQGSYGYTF
TRBJ2-5 TRBV19 TRBD2 - TGTGCCAGTAGCCCCGGGGGGGGCAATATGGGAGAGACCCAGTACTTC CASSPGGGNMGETQYF
TRBJ2-7 TRBV6-2/TRBV6-3 TRBD2 - TGTGCCAGCAGTTACTCCCGAACCGGGACTAGCGGCGAGCAGTACTTC CASSYSRTGTSGEQYF
TRBJ1-5 TRBV27 - - TGTGCCAGCAGTTCCCTTCGGAATCAGCCCCAGCATTTT CASSSLRNQPQHF
TRBJ1-4 TRBV18 - - TGTGCCAGCTCACCAGGCAATGCGGGGAATGAAAAACTGTTTTTT CASSPGNAGNEKLFF
TRBJ2-5 TRBV15 TRBD2 - TGTGCCACCAGCAGATTGGGACTAGCGGGAGAAGAGACCCAGTACTTC CATSRLGLAGEETQYF
TRBJ1-2 TRBV6-6 TRBD1 - TGTGCCAGCAGCGAAGGGGGCCGGGATGGCTACACCTTC CASSEGGRDGYTF
TRBJ2-7 TRBV6-5 - - TGTGCCAGCAGTTACCCCCGGGGACAAACCTACGAGCAGTACTTC CASSYPRGQTYEQYF
TRBJ1-1 TRBV19 - - TGTGCCAGTAGTATCCTACAGGTGAACACTGAAGCTTTCTTT CASSILQVNTEAFF
TRBJ2-1 TRBV5-1 - - TGCGCCAGCAGCTTATCCACGGTGGAGGGCCATGAGCAGTTCTTC CASSLSTVEGHEQFF
TRBJ2-1 TRBV6-5 - - TGTGCCAGCAGTTACTCACCGGCTAGGCCAGAGCAGTTCTTC CASSYSPARPEQFF
TRBJ2-1 TRBV7-2 - - TGTGCCAGCAGCTACGGCAGCTCCAGGGAAAATGAGCAGTTCTTC CASSYGSSRENEQFF
TRBJ2-1 TRBV2 TRBD2 - TGTGCCAGCAAGTTAGCGGGGTCGAGCTCCTACAATGAGCAGTTCTTC CASKLAGSSSYNEQFF
TRBJ1-1 TRBV6-1 TRBD1 - TGTGCCAGCAGTGAAGCTCTGACAGGGACGTACACTGAAGCTTTCTTT CASSEALTGTYTEAFF
TRBJ1-4 TRBV5-8 - - TGTGCCAGCAGCGTCTGGACAGAGAAACTGTTTTTT CASSVWTEKLFF
TRBJ1-3 TRBV4-1 TRBD1 - TGCGCCAGCAGCCTAGAGACAGGGTCTGGAAACACCATATATTTT CASSLETGSGNTIYF
TRBJ1-6 TRBV5-1 - - TGCGCCAGCAGCTTGGGGCAGGGGACCCTCCACTTT CASSLGQGTLHF
TRBJ2-6 TRBV28 - - TGTGCCAGCAGCCCCCCCGGAGGGACCTCTGGGGCCAACGTCCTGACTTTC CASSPPGGTSGANVLTF